The rows below give T cell receptor beta chains drawn from one sample of a study of regulatory T cells in long-lasting Graves disease. MiXCR was run by TCRdb on the multiplex PCR reads, yielding one entry per CDR3 protein. The table records approximately 400,000 distinct CDR3 sequences, 15% of them present only once. The same data also went into a second study, on T cells in Graves' hyperthyroidism and ophthalmopathy.

This sample comprised peripheral blood mononuclear cells (PBMCs), obtained at new diagnosis, from a patient treated with antithyroid drugs. These receptors all come from a woman aged 40 to 55 with Graves disease. Both conserved end residues are trimmed from each CDR3. A D gene is named only where the DNA matches it firmly.

v_call: TRBV28
j_call: TRBJ2-3
d_call: TRBD1
cdr3_aa: ASSPQGARSDTQY

v_call: TRBV28
j_call: TRBJ2-1
d_call: -
cdr3_aa: ASSPRLRPSSYNEQF

v_call: TRBV28
j_call: TRBJ1-6
d_call: TRBD1
cdr3_aa: ASSFPGTDNSPLH

v_call: TRBV14
j_call: TRBJ2-7
d_call: -
cdr3_aa: ASSQEEPGYKNEQY

v_call: TRBV20-1
j_call: TRBJ2-1
d_call: TRBD2
cdr3_aa: SALTSETPYNEQF

v_call: TRBV28
j_call: TRBJ1-2
d_call: -
cdr3_aa: ASSPGGVQSTIGYT

v_call: TRBV3-1
j_call: TRBJ2-2
d_call: TRBD2
cdr3_aa: ASSQWTSGRTGELF

v_call: TRBV7-3
j_call: TRBJ1-2
d_call: TRBD1
cdr3_aa: ASSLAPGQGGYGYT

v_call: TRBV11-2
j_call: TRBJ2-7
d_call: TRBD2
cdr3_aa: ASSPTTSGTPLLN

v_call: TRBV29-1
j_call: TRBJ1-1
d_call: -
cdr3_aa: SVAPRRDTEAF

v_call: TRBV4-1
j_call: TRBJ1-1
d_call: TRBD1
cdr3_aa: ASSQGTGGWTEAF

v_call: TRBV28
j_call: TRBJ1-4
d_call: -
cdr3_aa: ASSFPSRGSATNEKLF

v_call: TRBV6-1
j_call: TRBJ1-2
d_call: TRBD1
cdr3_aa: AIWTGAVYGYT

v_call: TRBV2
j_call: TRBJ2-1
d_call: TRBD2
cdr3_aa: ASKSLAGGLNEQF

v_call: TRBV4-1
j_call: TRBJ1-5
d_call: -
cdr3_aa: ASSQAESLGNQPQH

v_call: TRBV12-3/TRBV12-4
j_call: TRBJ2-1
d_call: TRBD2
cdr3_aa: ASSFLGLAGGQNEQF

v_call: TRBV11-2
j_call: TRBJ2-3
d_call: TRBD1
cdr3_aa: ASSLGQTGAPTDTQY

v_call: TRBV2
j_call: TRBJ1-3
d_call: -
cdr3_aa: ASTGDSGNTIY

v_call: TRBV7-3
j_call: TRBJ2-5
d_call: TRBD2
cdr3_aa: ASSLTGTSGETQY

v_call: TRBV18
j_call: TRBJ1-1
d_call: -
cdr3_aa: ASSPLGWGDTEAF

v_call: TRBV5-4
j_call: TRBJ2-1
d_call: TRBD2
cdr3_aa: ASSLRAGEGNEQF

v_call: TRBV7-9
j_call: TRBJ2-1
d_call: -
cdr3_aa: ASSLVTSSYNEQF

v_call: TRBV27
j_call: TRBJ2-6
d_call: -
cdr3_aa: ASSPTGSLLSGANVLT

v_call: TRBV3-1
j_call: TRBJ2-5
d_call: -
cdr3_aa: ASSQDPRRGRVRTQY

v_call: TRBV20-1
j_call: TRBJ2-7
d_call: TRBD2
cdr3_aa: SARPSGSYFSMGEQY

v_call: TRBV7-2
j_call: TRBJ1-2
d_call: -
cdr3_aa: ASSSVAIIAYGYT

v_call: TRBV27
j_call: TRBJ1-1
d_call: -
cdr3_aa: ASSPYRLNTEAF

v_call: TRBV10-3
j_call: TRBJ1-4
d_call: -
cdr3_aa: AISPGRVTNEKLF

v_call: TRBV28
j_call: TRBJ2-7
d_call: TRBD1
cdr3_aa: ASSLRDSYRYEQY

v_call: TRBV6-1
j_call: TRBJ2-7
d_call: -
cdr3_aa: ASSSTDSSYEQY

v_call: TRBV5-1
j_call: TRBJ2-5
d_call: TRBD2
cdr3_aa: ASSTASGRVQETQY

v_call: TRBV19
j_call: TRBJ2-3
d_call: -
cdr3_aa: ASSITTPVLADTQY

v_call: TRBV2
j_call: TRBJ2-1
d_call: -
cdr3_aa: ASSPRQGGSYNEQF

v_call: TRBV18
j_call: TRBJ2-7
d_call: TRBD2
cdr3_aa: ASSWEGLTDEQY

v_call: TRBV12-3/TRBV12-4
j_call: TRBJ2-5
d_call: TRBD1
cdr3_aa: ASQTGGDETQY

v_call: TRBV4-1
j_call: TRBJ1-2
d_call: -
cdr3_aa: ASSQDSVSPYT

v_call: TRBV4-3
j_call: TRBJ1-5
d_call: TRBD1
cdr3_aa: ASSPGRDSLGGPQH